What follows is one T cell receptor (beta chain) and its context. In the source study's methods: Reference gene primer amplification gave estimated nucleated cell counts. Repertoires were generated with immunoSEQ multiplex PCR, while TCRdb's copy carries only in-frame clones and drops some. The V and J calls and clone size come from that table; D and trimming were worked out from the DNA. The table lists hundreds of thousands of clones, around 91% of them singletons. This sample is drawn from a study of blood T cell repertoires in COVID-19. Study-wide background: The United States, Italy and Spain supplied acute and convalescent COVID-19 samples. T cells, B-cell-depleted T cells, or PBMCs supplied cDNA or gDNA.

After removal of 4 bases from V and 1 base from J, the junction contained 8 bases not matched to a gene. Germline V gene sequence: CDR1 MNHEY, CDR2 SVGAGI. The CDR3 sequence is 16 residues long. The rearrangement uses TRBV6-5 and TRBJ2-3; 7 nucleotides line up with TRBD1. Input material: peripheral blood. The source of this sequence is a woman aged 35 to 49 with COVID-19, enrolled during active disease. The DNA for the CDR3 is TGTGCCAGCAGTTTCAGGAGACAGGGTGGCACAGATACGCAGTATTTT. It encodes CASSFRRQGGTDTQYF.